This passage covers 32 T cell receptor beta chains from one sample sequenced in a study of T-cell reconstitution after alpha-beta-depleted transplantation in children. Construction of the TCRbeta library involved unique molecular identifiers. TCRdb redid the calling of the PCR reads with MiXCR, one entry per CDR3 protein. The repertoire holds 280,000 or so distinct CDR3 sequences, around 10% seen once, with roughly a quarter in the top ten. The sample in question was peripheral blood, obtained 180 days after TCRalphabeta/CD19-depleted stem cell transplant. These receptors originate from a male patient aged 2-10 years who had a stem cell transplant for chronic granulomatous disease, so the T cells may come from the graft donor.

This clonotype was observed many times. CDR3: CASGLSTGRETQYF. The DNA of the CDR3 is TGTGCTAGTGGTTTGTCGACAGGGCGAGAGACCCAGTACTTC. The V and J genes are TRBV12-5 and TRBJ2-5, with 7 bases aligning to TRBD1. Germline lookup yields CDR1 LGHNT and CDR2 FRNRAP. The CDR3 has 14 amino acids. V shed 2 bases and J 4 bases; nucleotides not matched to a gene: 4.

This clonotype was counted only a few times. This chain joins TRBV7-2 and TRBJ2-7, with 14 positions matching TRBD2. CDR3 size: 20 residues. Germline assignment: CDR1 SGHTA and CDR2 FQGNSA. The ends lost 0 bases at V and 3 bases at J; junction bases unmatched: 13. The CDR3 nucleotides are TGTGCCAGCAGCTTAGCGGCCCGAAGGACTAGCGGGAGGCTAGGCTACGAGCAGTACTTC. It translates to CASSLAARRTSGRLGYEQYF.

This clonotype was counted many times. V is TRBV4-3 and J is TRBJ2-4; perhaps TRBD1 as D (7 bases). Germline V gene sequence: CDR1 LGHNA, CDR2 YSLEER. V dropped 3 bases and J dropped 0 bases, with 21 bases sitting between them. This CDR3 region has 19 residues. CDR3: CASSQALTGTGAAKNIQYF. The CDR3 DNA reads TGCGCCAGCAGCCAGGCCTTGACAGGGACGGGGGCAGCCAAAAACATTCAGTACTTC.

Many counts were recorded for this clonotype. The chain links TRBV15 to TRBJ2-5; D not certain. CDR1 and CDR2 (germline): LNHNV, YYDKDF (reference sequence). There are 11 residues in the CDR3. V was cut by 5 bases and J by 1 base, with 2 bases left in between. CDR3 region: CATSVQETQYF. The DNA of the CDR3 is TGTGCCACCAGCGTCCAAGAGACCCAGTACTTC.

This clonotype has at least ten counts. CDR3 region: CASSFEVGNQPQHF. Written as DNA, the CDR3 is TGTGCCAGCAGTTTCGAAGTCGGAAATCAGCCCCAGCATTTT. This chain joins TRBV12-3 or TRBV12-4 and TRBJ1-5; D ambiguous. V lost 3 bases and J lost 4, with 10 bases in between. This CDR3 is 14 amino acids long.

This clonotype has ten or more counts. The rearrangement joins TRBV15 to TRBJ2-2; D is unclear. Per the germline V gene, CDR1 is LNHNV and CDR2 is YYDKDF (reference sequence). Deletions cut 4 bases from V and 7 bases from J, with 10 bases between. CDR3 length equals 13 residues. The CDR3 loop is CATSTSGDGELFF. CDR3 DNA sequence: TGTGCCACCAGCACCTCTGGAGACGGGGAGCTGTTTTTT.

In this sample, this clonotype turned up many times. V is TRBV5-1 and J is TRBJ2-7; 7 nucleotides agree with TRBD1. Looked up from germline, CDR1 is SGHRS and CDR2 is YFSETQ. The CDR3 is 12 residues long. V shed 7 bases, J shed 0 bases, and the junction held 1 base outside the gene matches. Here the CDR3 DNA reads TGCGCCAGCGGGGACAGCTCCTACGAGCAGTACTTC. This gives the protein CASGDSSYEQYF.

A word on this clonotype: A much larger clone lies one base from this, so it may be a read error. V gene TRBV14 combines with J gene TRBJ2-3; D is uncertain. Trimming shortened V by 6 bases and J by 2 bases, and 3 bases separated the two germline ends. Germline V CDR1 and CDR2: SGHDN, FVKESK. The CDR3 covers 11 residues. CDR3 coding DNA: TGTGCCAGCAGAAACACAGATACGCAGTATTTT. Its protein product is CASRNTDTQYF.

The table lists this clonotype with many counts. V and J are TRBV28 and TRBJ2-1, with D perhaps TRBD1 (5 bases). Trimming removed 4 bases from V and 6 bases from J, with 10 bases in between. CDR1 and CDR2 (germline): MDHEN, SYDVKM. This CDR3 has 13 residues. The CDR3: CASSSDNRNEQFF. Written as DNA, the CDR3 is TGTGCCAGCAGTTCGGACAACCGCAATGAGCAGTTCTTC.

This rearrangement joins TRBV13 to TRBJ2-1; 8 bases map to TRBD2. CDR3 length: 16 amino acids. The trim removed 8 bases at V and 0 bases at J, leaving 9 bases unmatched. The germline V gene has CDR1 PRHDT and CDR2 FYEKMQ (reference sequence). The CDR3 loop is CASHDGRASSYNEQFF. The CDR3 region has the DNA TGTGCCAGCCACGACGGGAGGGCGAGCTCCTACAATGAGCAGTTCTTC.

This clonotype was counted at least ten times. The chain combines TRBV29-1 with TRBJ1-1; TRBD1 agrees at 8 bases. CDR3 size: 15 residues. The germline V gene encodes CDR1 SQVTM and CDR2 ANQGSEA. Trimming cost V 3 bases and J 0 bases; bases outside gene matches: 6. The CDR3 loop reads CSVDRQGALNTEAFF. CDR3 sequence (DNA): TGCAGCGTTGACAGGCAGGGGGCTTTGAACACTGAAGCTTTCTTT. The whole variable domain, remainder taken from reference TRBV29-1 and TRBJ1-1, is SAVISQKPSRDICQRGTSLTIQCQVDSQVTMMFWYRQQPGQSLTLIATANQGSEATYESGFVIDKFPISRPNLTFSTLTVSNMSPEDSSIYLCSVDRQGALNTEAFFGQGTRLTVV.

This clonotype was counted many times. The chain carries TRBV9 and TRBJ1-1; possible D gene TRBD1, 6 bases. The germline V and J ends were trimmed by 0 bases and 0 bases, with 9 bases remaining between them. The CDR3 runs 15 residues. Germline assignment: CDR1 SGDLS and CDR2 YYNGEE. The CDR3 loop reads CASSVDGGLNTEAFF. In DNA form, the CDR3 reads TGTGCCAGCAGCGTAGATGGGGGCTTGAACACTGAAGCTTTCTTT.

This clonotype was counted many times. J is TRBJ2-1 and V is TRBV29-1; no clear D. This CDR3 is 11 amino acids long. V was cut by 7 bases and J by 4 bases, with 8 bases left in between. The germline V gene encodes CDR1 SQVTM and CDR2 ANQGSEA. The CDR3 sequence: CSALVYNEQFF. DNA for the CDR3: TGCAGCGCTCTGGTTTACAATGAGCAGTTCTTC.

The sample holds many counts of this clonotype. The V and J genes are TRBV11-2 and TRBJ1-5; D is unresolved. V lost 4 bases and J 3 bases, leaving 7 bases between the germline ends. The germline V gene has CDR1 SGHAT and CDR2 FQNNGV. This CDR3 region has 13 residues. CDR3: CASSSTLNQPQHF. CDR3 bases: TGTGCCAGCAGCTCTACTCTCAATCAGCCCCAGCATTTT.

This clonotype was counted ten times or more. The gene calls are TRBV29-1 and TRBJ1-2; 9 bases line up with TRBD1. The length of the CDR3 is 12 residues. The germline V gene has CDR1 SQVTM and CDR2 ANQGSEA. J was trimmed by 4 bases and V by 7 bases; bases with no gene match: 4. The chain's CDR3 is CSAVQGAYGYTF. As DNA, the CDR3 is TGCAGCGCCGTACAGGGGGCCTATGGCTACACCTTC.

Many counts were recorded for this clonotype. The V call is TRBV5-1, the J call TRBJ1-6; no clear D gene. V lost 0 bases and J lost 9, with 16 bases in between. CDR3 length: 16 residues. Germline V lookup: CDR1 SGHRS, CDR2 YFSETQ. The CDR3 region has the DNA TGCGCCAGCAGCTTGGGAGACTCACTTCCAGCTTCACCCCTCCACTTT. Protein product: CASSLGDSLPASPLHF.

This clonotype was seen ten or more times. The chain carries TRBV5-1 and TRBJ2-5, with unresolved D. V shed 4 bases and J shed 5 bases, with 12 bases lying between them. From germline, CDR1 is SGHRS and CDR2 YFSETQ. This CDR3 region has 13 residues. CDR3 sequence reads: CASSPGPRETQYF. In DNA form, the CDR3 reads TGCGCCAGCAGCCCCGGACCGAGGGAGACCCAGTACTTC. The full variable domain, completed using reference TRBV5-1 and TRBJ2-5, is KAGVTQTPRYLIKTRGQQVTLSCSPISGHRSVSWYQQTPGQGLQFLFEYFSETQRNKGNFPGRFSGRQFSNSRSEMNVSTLELGDSALYLCASSPGPRETQYFGPGTRLLVL.

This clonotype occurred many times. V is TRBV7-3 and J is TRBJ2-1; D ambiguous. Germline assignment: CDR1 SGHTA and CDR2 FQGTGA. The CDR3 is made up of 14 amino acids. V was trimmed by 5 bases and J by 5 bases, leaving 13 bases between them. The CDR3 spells CASSPIGEHNEQFF. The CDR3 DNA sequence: TGTGCCAGCAGCCCTATAGGCGAGCACAATGAGCAGTTCTTC.

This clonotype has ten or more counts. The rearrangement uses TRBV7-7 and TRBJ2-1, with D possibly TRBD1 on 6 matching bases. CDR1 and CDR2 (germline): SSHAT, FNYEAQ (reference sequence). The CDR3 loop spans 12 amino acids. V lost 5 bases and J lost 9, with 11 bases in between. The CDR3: CASSVRGGEQFF. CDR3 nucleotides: TGTGCCAGCAGCGTCAGGGGCGGTGAGCAGTTCTTC.

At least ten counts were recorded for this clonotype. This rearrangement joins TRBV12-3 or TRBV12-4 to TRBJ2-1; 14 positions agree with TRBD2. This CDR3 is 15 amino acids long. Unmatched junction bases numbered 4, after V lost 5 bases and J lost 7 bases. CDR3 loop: CASSPWTSGRNEQFF. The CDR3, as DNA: TGTGCCAGCAGTCCCTGGACTAGCGGGAGGAATGAGCAGTTCTTC.

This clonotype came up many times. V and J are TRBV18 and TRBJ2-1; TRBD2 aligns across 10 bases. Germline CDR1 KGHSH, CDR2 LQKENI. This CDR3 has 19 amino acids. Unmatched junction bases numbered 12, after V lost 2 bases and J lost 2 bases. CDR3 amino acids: CASSPASGSWNRAYNEQFF. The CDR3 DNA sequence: TGTGCCAGCTCACCAGCTAGCGGGAGTTGGAATAGGGCCTACAATGAGCAGTTCTTC. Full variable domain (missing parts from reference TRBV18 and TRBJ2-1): NAGVMQNPRHLVRRRGQEARLRCSPMKGHSHVYWYRQLPEEGLKFMVYLQKENIIDESGMPKERFSAEFPKEGPSILRIQQVVRGDSAAYFCASSPASGSWNRAYNEQFFGPGTRLTVL.

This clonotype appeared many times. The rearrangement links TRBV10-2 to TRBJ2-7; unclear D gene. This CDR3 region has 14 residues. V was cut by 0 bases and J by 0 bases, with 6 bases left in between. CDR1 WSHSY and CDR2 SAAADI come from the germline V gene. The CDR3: CASSESRSSYEQYF. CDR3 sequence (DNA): TGCGCCAGCAGTGAGTCCCGGAGCTCCTACGAGCAGTACTTC.

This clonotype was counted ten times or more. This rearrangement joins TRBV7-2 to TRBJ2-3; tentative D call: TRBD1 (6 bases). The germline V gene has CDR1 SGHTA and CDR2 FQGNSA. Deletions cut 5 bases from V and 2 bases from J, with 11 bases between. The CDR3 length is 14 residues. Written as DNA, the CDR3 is TGTGCCAGCAGCCACAGGGCCCACACAGATACGCAGTATTTT. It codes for CASSHRAHTDTQYF.

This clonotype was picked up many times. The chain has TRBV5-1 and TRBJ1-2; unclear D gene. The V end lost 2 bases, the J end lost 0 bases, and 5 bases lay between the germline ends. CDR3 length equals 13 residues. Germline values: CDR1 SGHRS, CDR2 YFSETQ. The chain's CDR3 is CASSFESNYGYTF. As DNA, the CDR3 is TGCGCCAGCAGCTTTGAATCTAACTATGGCTACACCTTC.

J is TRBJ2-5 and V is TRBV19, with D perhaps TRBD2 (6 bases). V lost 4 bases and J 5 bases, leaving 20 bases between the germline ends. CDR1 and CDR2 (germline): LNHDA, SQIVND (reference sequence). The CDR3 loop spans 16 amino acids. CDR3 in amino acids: CASSTSSGAPLETQYF. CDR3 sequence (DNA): TGTGCCAGTAGTACCTCTTCGGGAGCTCCGTTGGAGACCCAGTACTTC.

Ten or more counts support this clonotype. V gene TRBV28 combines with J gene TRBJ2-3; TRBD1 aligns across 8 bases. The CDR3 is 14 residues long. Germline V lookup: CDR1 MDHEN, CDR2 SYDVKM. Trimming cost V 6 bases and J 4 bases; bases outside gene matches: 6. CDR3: CASSPGQVADTQYF. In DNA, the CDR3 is TGTGCCAGCAGCCCGGGACAGGTGGCAGATACGCAGTATTTT.

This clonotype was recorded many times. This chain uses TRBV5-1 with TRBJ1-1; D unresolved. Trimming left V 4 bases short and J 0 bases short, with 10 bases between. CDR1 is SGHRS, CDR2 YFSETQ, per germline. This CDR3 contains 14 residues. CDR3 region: CASSPPAVNTEAFF. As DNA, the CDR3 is TGCGCCAGCAGCCCCCCAGCGGTGAACACTGAAGCTTTCTTT.

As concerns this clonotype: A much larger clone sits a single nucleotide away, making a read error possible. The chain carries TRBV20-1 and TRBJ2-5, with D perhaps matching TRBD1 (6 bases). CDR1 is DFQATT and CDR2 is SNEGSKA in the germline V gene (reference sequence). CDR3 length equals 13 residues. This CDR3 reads CSAQGQLQETQCF. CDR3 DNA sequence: TGCAGTGCCCAAGGACAGTTACAAGAGACCCAGTGCTTC.

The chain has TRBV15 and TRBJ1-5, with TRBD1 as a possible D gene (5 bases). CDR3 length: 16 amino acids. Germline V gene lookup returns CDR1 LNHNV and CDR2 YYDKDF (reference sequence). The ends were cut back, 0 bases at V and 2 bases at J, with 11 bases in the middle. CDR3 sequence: CATSRDFETGNQPQHF. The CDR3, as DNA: TGTGCCACCAGCAGAGATTTCGAGACAGGCAATCAGCCCCAGCATTTT.

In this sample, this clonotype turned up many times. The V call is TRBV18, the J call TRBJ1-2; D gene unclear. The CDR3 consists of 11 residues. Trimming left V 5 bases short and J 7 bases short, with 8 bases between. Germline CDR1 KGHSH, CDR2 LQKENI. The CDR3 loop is CASSAEAGYTF. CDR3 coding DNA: TGTGCCAGCTCAGCCGAAGCTGGCTACACCTTC.

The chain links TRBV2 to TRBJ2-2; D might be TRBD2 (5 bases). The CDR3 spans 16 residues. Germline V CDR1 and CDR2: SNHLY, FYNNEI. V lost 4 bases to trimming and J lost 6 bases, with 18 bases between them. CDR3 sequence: CASSALTPGLPGELFF. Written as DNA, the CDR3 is TGTGCCAGCAGTGCCCTAACCCCGGGGTTGCCCGGGGAGCTGTTTTTT.

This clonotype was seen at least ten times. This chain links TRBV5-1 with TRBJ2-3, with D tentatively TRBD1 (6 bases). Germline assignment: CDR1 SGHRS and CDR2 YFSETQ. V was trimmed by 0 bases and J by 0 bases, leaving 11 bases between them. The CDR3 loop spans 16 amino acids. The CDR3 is CASSLVTGTSTDTQYF. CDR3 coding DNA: TGCGCCAGCAGCTTGGTGACTGGGACAAGCACAGATACGCAGTATTTT.